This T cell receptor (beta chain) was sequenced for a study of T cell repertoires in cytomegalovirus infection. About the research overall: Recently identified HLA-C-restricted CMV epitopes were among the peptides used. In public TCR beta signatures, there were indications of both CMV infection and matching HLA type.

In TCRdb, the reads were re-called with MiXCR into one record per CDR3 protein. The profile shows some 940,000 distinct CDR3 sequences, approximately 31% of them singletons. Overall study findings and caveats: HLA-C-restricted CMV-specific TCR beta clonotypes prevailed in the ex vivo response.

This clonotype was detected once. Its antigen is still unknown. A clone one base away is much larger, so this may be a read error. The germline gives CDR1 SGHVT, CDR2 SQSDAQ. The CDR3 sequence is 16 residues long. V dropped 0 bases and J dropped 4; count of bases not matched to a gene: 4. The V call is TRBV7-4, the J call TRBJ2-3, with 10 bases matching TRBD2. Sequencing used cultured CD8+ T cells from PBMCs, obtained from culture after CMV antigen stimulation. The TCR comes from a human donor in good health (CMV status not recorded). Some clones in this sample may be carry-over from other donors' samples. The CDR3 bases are TGTGCCAGCAGCTTAGCAGCGGGGGGGATCGCAGATACGCAGTATTTT. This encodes CASSLAAGGIADTQYF.